This TCR beta chain was identified in a study of spatial heterogeneity in lung cancer. Across the whole study: The count of detected beta-chain sequences consistently exceeded that of alpha-chain sequences.

One entry per CDR3 protein, called by TCRdb with MiXCR from the 5' RACE reads. Here the sample spans 24,000 or so distinct CDR3 sequences, 7% being singletons. Time point defined: sample taken at primary tumor resection. The authors sequenced whole RNA from tumor, nontumor lung or frozen PBMC without sorting. This clonotype was obtained from a male donor with early-stage non-small cell lung cancer. This material consisted of PBMCs, taken at surgery.

The CDR3: CASSSYLGEQYF. CDR3 nucleotide sequence: TGTGCCAGCAGCTCGTACCTAGGAGAGCAGTACTTC. The chain combines TRBV7-2 with TRBJ2-7; no reliable D call. This CDR3 comprises 12 residues. Germline loops: CDR1 SGHTA, CDR2 FQGNSA. Trimming removed 4 bases from V and 7 bases from J, with 11 bases in between.